Below, 3 T cell receptor beta chains from the same sample are listed, as sequenced in a study of follicular helper T cells after annual influenza vaccination. Time point indicated: 2015-2016 season, pre-vaccination. Libraries were prepared by immunoSEQ multiplex PCR; TCRdb keeps only in-frame clonotypes and omits some of them. The sample carries some 10,000 clones, 81% recorded once. The sample was CXCR5+ CD38- circulating T follicular helper cells from blood, taken on the day of influenza vaccination. Subset described: circulating Tfh, non-naive CD4+CXCR5+PD-1+ (ICOS+CD38+ or ICOS-CD38-). The receptors were sampled from an adult who received the influenza vaccine.

This rearrangement joins TRBV27 to TRBJ2-3, with D tentatively TRBD2 (5 bases). The germline V and J ends were trimmed by 7 bases and 2 bases, with 10 bases remaining between them. This CDR3 is built from 13 residues. Germline CDR1 and CDR2: MNHEY and SMNVEV (reference sequence). The CDR3 region is CASKPGNTDTQYF. DNA for the CDR3: TGTGCCAGCAAGCCGGGGAACACAGATACGCAGTATTTT.

The chain uses TRBV28 and TRBJ1-2; 7 nucleotides line up with TRBD1. This CDR3 is 13 amino acids long. In germline, CDR1 is MDHEN, CDR2 SYDVKM. J gave up 8 bases and V 6 bases, and 9 bases lay outside the gene matches. CDR3: CASRQGKGQGYTF. The CDR3, as DNA: TGTGCCAGCAGACAGGGGAAGGGACAAGGCTACACCTTC.

In the case of this clone: At one of its ends the junction is not consistent with the germline gene, which may arise from a read error. This chain joins TRBV19 and TRBJ2-7, with a tentative D call TRBD1 (6 bases). The CDR3 is 11 residues long. Germline-derived CDR1 and CDR2 are LNHDA and SQIVND (reference sequence). Here the CDR3 reads CASSEQGPKIF. CDR3 nucleotides: TGTGCCAGTAGTGAGCAGGGGCCGAAAATCTTC.